The 22 T cell receptor beta chains below come from one sample, sequenced in a study of T cells after yellow fever vaccination. MiXCR, run by TCRdb on the 5' RACE reads, gives a single entry per CDR3 protein. The table lists around 310,000 distinct CDR3 sequences, 8.7% of them singletons. This material consisted of PBMCs, taken on the day of the first yellow fever vaccination. Every receptor here comes from a man younger than 30 who received the YFV17D yellow fever vaccine.

This chain connects TRBV5-5 to TRBJ2-7; D tentatively fits TRBD1 or TRBD2 (5 bases each). Looked up from germline, CDR1 is SGHKS and CDR2 is YYEKEE (reference sequence). The V and J ends lost 1 base and 7 bases respectively, with 12 bases between them. The CDR3 is made up of 13 amino acids. The CDR3 DNA follows: TGTGCCAGCAGCTTGACGGGGCAAAGTGAGCAGTACGTC. This translates into CASSLTGQSEQYV.

This clonotype was found many times. This chain connects TRBV20-1 to TRBJ2-5; 7 bases align to TRBD1. This CDR3 spans 15 amino acids. Germline V gene data show CDR1 as DFQATT and CDR2 as SNEGSKA (reference sequence). V was pared by 6 bases and J by 5 bases, with 15 bases of the junction left unmatched. The CDR3 bases are TGCAGTGCGCCGCAATTCGGGACAGTAGGGGAGACCCAGTACTTC. As protein: CSAPQFGTVGETQYF.

The rearrangement joins TRBV5-1 to TRBJ2-7; 7 bases agree with TRBD1. From germline, CDR1 is SGHRS and CDR2 YFSETQ. The CDR3 is 14 amino acids. Here the CDR3 DNA reads TGCTGCAGCAGCTCCCACAGGGGCTCCTACGAGCAGTACTTC. Encoded protein: CCSSSHRGSYEQYF.

This clonotype was observed at least ten times. This rearrangement joins TRBV5-1 to TRBJ2-3, with 10 bases aligning to TRBD1. The CDR3 extends over 16 amino acids. CDR1 is SGHRS and CDR2 is YFSETQ in the germline V gene. The J segment lost 1 base and the V segment lost 4 bases, leaving 6 bases of the junction unmatched. The CDR3 DNA sequence: TGCGCCAGCAGCCCGGGGACAGGGGTACGCACAGATACGCAGTATTTT. It codes for CASSPGTGVRTDTQYF.

This clonotype was counted a few times. The rearrangement joins TRBV6-5 to TRBJ2-3; TRBD2 might be the D (5 bases). V was trimmed by 6 bases and J by 0 bases, leaving 10 bases between them. The CDR3 loop spans 14 amino acids. Germline V gene sequence: CDR1 MNHEY, CDR2 SVGAGI. The CDR3 DNA reads as TGTGCCAGCAGCCCATGGACTAGCACAGATACGCAGTATTTT. It yields the protein CASSPWTSTDTQYF.

The chain combines TRBV7-9 with TRBJ2-5; D is unresolved. V shed 1 base and J shed 4 bases, with 7 bases lying between them. This CDR3 region has 13 residues. Germline loops: CDR1 SEHNR, CDR2 FQNEAQ (reference sequence). The CDR3: CASSLGRLETQYF. The CDR3 DNA reads as TGTGCCAGCAGCTTAGGCAGGTTAGAGACCCAGTACTTC.

This clonotype has at least ten counts. The rearrangement joins TRBV7-2 to TRBJ1-1; D perhaps matches TRBD1 (5 bases). V lost 6 bases to trimming and J lost 1 base, with 18 bases between them. The CDR3 covers 16 residues. The germline V gene has CDR1 SGHTA and CDR2 FQGNSA. The CDR3 coding sequence is TGTGCCAGCAGTGGGGCCCGGGGGGGAACGAACACTGAAGCTTTCTTT. Protein: CASSGARGGTNTEAFF. The full variable domain, with the rest looked up from reference TRBV7-2 and TRBJ1-1, is GAGVSQSPSNKVTEKGKDVELRCDPISGHTALYWYRQSLGQGLEFLIYFQGNSAPDKSGLPSDRFSAERTGGSVSTLTIQRTQQEDSAVYLCASSGARGGTNTEAFFGQGTRLTVV.

This clonotype was found many times. This rearrangement joins TRBV6-2 or TRBV6-3 to TRBJ2-3, with TRBD2 matching over 7 bases. V lost 8 bases, J lost 4 bases, and 12 bases stayed unmatched. The CDR3 is 15 residues long. The germline V gene has CDR1 MNHEY and CDR2 SVGEGT. DNA for the CDR3: TGTGCCAGCGGTAGTTGGGGGGGGAATGCAGATACGCAGTATTTT. Encoded protein: CASGSWGGNADTQYF.

Only a few counts were recorded for this clonotype. V gene TRBV19 combines with J gene TRBJ2-4; D is ambiguous. Trimming pared 7 bases from V and 4 bases from J, leaving 5 bases between. Germline V CDR1 and CDR2: LNHDA, SQIVND (reference sequence). The CDR3 totals 11 residues. CDR3 amino acids: CASTEKNIQYF. In DNA form, the CDR3 reads TGTGCCAGTACCGAGAAAAACATTCAGTACTTC.

The sample holds a few counts of this clonotype. The J gene is TRBJ2-1, the V gene TRBV6-5; 8 bases match TRBD2. Germline CDR1 and CDR2: MNHEY and SVGAGI. This CDR3 region has 16 residues. The V and J ends lost 2 bases and 7 bases, in that order; junction bases with no gene match: 10. This CDR3 reads CASSYPGGPGKNEQFF. Written as DNA, the CDR3 is TGTGCCAGCAGTTACCCGGGGGGGCCAGGAAAGAATGAGCAGTTCTTC.

This clonotype has ten or more counts. The CDR3 coding sequence is TGTGCCAGCAGCCAAGGACTTAACAATGAGCAGTTCTTC. Amino acid sequence: CASSQGLNNEQFF. The chain links TRBV16 to TRBJ2-1, with a tentative D call TRBD2 (5 bases). The germline V and J ends were trimmed by 2 bases and 5 bases, with 7 bases remaining between them. The CDR3 runs 13 residues. Germline assignment: CDR1 KGHSY and CDR2 FQNENV.

This clonotype was recorded many times. The chain is built from TRBV5-6 and TRBJ2-5; 8 bases match TRBD2. V was pared by 0 bases and J by 4 bases, with 2 bases of the junction left unmatched. Germline CDR1 reads SGHDT; CDR2 reads YYEEEE. This CDR3 has 14 residues. The CDR3, as DNA: TGTGCCAGCAGCTTGGCGGGGGGGCGAGAGACCCAGTACTTC. Protein sequence: CASSLAGGRETQYF.

This clonotype appeared a few times. The genes are TRBV20-1 and TRBJ1-1; TRBD1 is a possible D gene (5 bases). V lost 0 bases and J lost 1, with 15 bases in between. There are 16 residues in the CDR3. Germline-derived CDR1 and CDR2 are DFQATT and SNEGSKA (reference sequence). CDR3 protein: CSARDSRRGPNTEAFF. The DNA for the CDR3 is TGCAGTGCTAGAGATAGTCGTCGGGGCCCGAACACTGAAGCTTTCTTT.

The chain carries TRBV7-9 and TRBJ1-5; D remains ambiguous. Trimming shortened V by 4 bases and J by 12 bases, and 10 bases separated the two germline ends. Germline CDR1 reads SEHNR; CDR2 reads FQNEAQ (reference sequence). The CDR3 contains 11 residues. CDR3 bases: TGTGCCAGCAGCTCAGAGGGTCTCCAGCATTTT. This codes for CASSSEGLQHF.

This clonotype has a handful of counts. The chain combines TRBV2 with TRBJ2-1; the match to TRBD2 covers 9 bases. CDR1 is SNHLY and CDR2 is FYNNEI in the germline V gene. Trimming cost V 7 bases and J 5 bases; bases outside gene matches: 9. CDR3 length: 15 amino acids. CDR3 region: CASNHAGGPNNEQFF. In DNA, the CDR3 is TGTGCCAGCAATCACGCGGGGGGGCCTAACAATGAGCAGTTCTTC.

The rearrangement uses TRBV5-1 and TRBJ2-3, with TRBD2 identical over 8 bases. Germline V gene lookup returns CDR1 SGHRS and CDR2 YFSETQ. CDR3 length: 18 residues. V shed 0 bases and J 0 bases; nucleotides not matched to a gene: 9. The CDR3 nucleotides are TGCGCCAGCAGCTTGGCGTTGGCGGGGGGCTCTAGCACAGATACGCAGTATTTT. Protein: CASSLALAGGSSTDTQYF.

This chain uses TRBV6-2 or TRBV6-3 with TRBJ1-2; D might be TRBD1 (6 bases). Germline V gives CDR1 MNHEY, CDR2 SVGEGT. The CDR3 spans 13 residues. V lost 5 bases to trimming and J lost 6 bases, with 13 bases between them. CDR3 nucleotides: TGTGCCAGCAGTATCGGGACATGGAATGGCTACACCTTC. It translates to CASSIGTWNGYTF.

In this sample, this clonotype turned up many times. The chain links TRBV5-6 to TRBJ2-1, with D maybe TRBD2 (6 bases). The CDR3 loop spans 14 amino acids. CDR1 is SGHDT and CDR2 is YYEEEE in the germline V gene. Trimming cost V 2 bases and J 15 bases, with 21 bases left between them. Here the CDR3 reads CASSFFSPGDTRFF. CDR3 nucleotides: TGTGCCAGCAGCTTCTTCTCTCCGGGAGACACTCGGTTCTTC.

V usage is TRBV29-1 and J usage is TRBJ2-1; D is ambiguous. Per the germline V gene, CDR1 is SQVTM and CDR2 is ANQGSEA. The CDR3 extends over 16 amino acids. The germline V and J ends were trimmed by 6 bases and 0 bases, with 18 bases remaining between them. The CDR3 loop is CSVADPNYFSYNEQFF. The CDR3 coding sequence is TGCAGCGTGGCGGACCCAAATTACTTCTCCTACAATGAGCAGTTCTTC.

This clonotype appeared a few times. The rearrangement links TRBV6-1 to TRBJ2-5, with D possibly being TRBD1 (7 bases). The CDR3 totals 15 residues. Looked up from germline, CDR1 is MNHNS and CDR2 is SASEGT. V lost 8 bases, J lost 4 bases, and 20 bases lay in between. The CDR3 spells CASPGVAGGGETQYF. The CDR3 region has the DNA TGTGCCAGCCCTGGGGTGGCAGGGGGAGGAGAGACCCAGTACTTC.

The rearrangement joins TRBV20-1 to TRBJ2-7, with a weak D call TRBD1 (7 bases). Trimming left V 3 bases short and J 5 bases short, with 14 bases between. CDR3 length: 13 amino acids. Germline V lookup: CDR1 DFQATT, CDR2 SNEGSKA (reference sequence). The CDR3, as DNA: TGCAGTGCTAGGGGAACAGGGGAGGACGAGCAGTACTTC. Its protein product is CSARGTGEDEQYF.

This clonotype was observed at least ten times. This sequence joins TRBV5-1 and TRBJ1-1, with TRBD1 matching over 7 bases. The CDR3 is made up of 15 amino acids. V trimming: 2 bases; J trimming: 5 bases; junction bases outside the gene matches: 9. Germline values: CDR1 SGHRS, CDR2 YFSETQ. This CDR3 is CASSLQQGRDTEAFF. The CDR3 nucleotides read TGCGCCAGCAGCTTACAACAGGGGAGAGATACTGAAGCTTTCTTT.